This TCR beta chain is from a study of T cell changes during pregnancy in multiple sclerosis. Clones were sequenced by immunoSEQ multiplex PCR, and TCRdb holds only the in-frame ones, with some missing. The repertoire holds 75,000 to 80,000 clones, with 70% to 90% as singletons. Trimming removed 5 bases at V and 4 bases at J, with 20 bases between. Germline V CDR1 and CDR2: MNHEY, SMNVEV (reference sequence). The CDR3 has 16 amino acids. The source material was peripheral blood, sampled before pregnancy. The chain couples TRBV27 to TRBJ1-1, with TRBD1 as a possible D gene (5 bases). The sequence came from a female donor with multiple sclerosis, enrolled in a pregnancy study. CDR3 sequence (DNA): TGTGCCAGCAGTACTATGGGGGGGTTTTACGGCACTGAAGCTTTCTTT. It translates to CASSTMGGFYGTEAFF.